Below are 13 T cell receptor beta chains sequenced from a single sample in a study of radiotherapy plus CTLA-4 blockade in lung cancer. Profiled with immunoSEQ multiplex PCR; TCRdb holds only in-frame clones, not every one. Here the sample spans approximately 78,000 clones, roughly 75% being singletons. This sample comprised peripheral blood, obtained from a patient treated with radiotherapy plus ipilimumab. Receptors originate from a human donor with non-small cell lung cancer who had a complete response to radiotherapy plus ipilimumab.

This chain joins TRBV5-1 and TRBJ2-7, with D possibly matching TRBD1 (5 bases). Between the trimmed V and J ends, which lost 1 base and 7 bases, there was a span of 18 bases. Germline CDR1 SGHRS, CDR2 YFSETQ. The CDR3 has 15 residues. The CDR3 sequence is CASSLLGAQVGEQYF. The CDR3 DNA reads TGCGCCAGCAGCTTGTTAGGGGCCCAAGTGGGAGAGCAGTACTTC.

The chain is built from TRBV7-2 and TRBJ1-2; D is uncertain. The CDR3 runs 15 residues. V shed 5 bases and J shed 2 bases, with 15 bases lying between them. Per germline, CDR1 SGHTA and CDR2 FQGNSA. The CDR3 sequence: CASSRSFDGNYGYTF. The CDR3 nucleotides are TGTGCCAGCAGCCGTTCCTTCGACGGAAACTATGGCTACACCTTC.

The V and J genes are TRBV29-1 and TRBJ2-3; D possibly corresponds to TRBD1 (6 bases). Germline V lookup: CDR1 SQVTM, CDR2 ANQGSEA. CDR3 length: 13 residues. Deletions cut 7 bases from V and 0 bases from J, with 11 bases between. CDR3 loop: CSEYRASTDTQYF. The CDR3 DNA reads TGCAGCGAGTACAGGGCTAGCACAGATACGCAGTATTTT.

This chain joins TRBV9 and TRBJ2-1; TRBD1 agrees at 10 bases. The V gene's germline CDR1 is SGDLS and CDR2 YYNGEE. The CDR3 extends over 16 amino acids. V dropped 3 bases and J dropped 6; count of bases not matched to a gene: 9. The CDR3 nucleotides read TGTGCCAGCAGCGGAGGGGGACAGGGGCTCACCAATGAGCAGTTCTTC. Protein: CASSGGGQGLTNEQFF.

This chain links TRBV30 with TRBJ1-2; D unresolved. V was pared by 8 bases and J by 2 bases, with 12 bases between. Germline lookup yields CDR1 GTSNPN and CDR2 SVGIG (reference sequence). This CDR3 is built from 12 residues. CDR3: CAGSQNNYGYTF. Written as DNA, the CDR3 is TGTGCCGGCTCCCAAAACAACTATGGCTACACCTTC.

CDR3 sequence: CASSRNRGGTNEKLFF. DNA for the CDR3: TGTGCCAGCAGCCGAAACAGGGGGGGCACTAATGAAAAACTGTTTTTT. J is TRBJ1-4 and V is TRBV7-9; TRBD1 aligns across 8 bases. Germline V CDR1 and CDR2: SEHNR, FQNEAQ (reference sequence). J gave up 2 bases and V 5 bases, and 7 bases lay outside the gene matches. CDR3 length equals 16 residues.

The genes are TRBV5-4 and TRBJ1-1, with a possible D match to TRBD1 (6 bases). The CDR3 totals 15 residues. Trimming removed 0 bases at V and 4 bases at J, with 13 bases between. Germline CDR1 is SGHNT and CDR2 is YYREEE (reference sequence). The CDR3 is CASSLDLGGGTEAFF. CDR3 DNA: TGTGCCAGCAGCTTGGACCTCGGAGGGGGCACTGAAGCTTTCTTT.

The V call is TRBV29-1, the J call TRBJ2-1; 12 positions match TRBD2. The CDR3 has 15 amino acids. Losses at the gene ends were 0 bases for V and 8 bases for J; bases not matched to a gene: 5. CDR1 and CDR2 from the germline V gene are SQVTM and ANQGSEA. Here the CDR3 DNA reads TGCAGCGTTGAAGATCGACTAGCGGGAGTTGATGAGCAGTTCTTC. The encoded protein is CSVEDRLAGVDEQFF.

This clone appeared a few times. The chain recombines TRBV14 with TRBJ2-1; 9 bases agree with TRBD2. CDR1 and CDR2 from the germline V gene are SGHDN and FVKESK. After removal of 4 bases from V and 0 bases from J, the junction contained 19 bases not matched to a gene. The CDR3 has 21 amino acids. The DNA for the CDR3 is TGTGCCAGCAGCCCCCCCTTGTTGGGAGCGGGGGGCATAAGCTCCTACAATGAGCAGTTCTTC. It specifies CASSPPLLGAGGISSYNEQFF.

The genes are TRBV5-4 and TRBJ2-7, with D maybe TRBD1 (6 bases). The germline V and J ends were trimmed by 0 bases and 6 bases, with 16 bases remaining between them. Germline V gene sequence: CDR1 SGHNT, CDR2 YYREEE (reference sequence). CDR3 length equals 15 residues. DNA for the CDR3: TGTGCCAGCAGCTTGGACAGGGAAGGCATACGCGAGCAGTACTTC. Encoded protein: CASSLDREGIREQYF. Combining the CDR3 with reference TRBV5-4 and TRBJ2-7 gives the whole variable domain ETGVTQSPTHLIKTRGQQVTLRCSSQSGHNTVSWYQQALGQGPQFIFQYYREEENGRGNFPPRFSGLQFPNYSSELNVNALELDDSALYLCASSLDREGIREQYFGPGTRLTVT.

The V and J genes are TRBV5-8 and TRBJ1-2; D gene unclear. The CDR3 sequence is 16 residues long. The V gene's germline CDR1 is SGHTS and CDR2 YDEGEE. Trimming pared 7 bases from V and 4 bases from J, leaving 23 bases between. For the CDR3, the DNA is TGTGCCAGCTGCGAGCGTCATCCACGAAAGATCTATGGCTACACCTTC. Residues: CASCERHPRKIYGYTF.

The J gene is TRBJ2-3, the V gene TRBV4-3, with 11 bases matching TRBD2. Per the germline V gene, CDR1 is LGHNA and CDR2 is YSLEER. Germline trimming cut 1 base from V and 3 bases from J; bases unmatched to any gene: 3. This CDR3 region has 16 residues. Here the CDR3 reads CASSQGTSGSTDTQYF. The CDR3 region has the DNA TGCGCCAGCAGCCAAGGCACTAGCGGGAGTACAGATACGCAGTATTTT.

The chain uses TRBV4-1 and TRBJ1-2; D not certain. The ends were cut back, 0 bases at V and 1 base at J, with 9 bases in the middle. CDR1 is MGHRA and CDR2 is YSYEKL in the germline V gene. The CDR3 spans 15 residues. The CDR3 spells CASSQDIGNNYGYTF. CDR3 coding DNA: TGCGCCAGCAGCCAAGATATAGGGAATAACTATGGCTACACCTTC.